The next 20 T cell receptor beta chains were all read from a single sample in a study of T cells in Graves' hyperthyroidism and ophthalmopathy. Amplification targeted TCR beta CDR3 regions from RNA transcripts. TCR CDR3 underwent first-round RT-PCR with the HTBI primer set. TCRdb independently ran MiXCR on the multiplex PCR reads; one entry per CDR3 protein. This table has 600,000 to 700,000 distinct CDR3 sequences, approximately 42% appearing once. The sequencing sample was made of peripheral blood or thyroid tissue (not recorded which). These receptor sequences come from an adult man with Graves' disease, either hyperthyroidism or ophthalmopathy (not recorded which).

The chain links TRBV7-2 to TRBJ2-2, with D perhaps matching TRBD2 (6 bases). The CDR3 consists of 17 residues. V lost 5 bases and J lost 1, with 17 bases in between. CDR1 and CDR2 (germline): SGHTA, FQGNSA. The CDR3 coding sequence is TGTGCCAGCAGCCCTTTTGGAGGGTGGGAGAACACCGGGGAGCTGTTTTTT. It yields the protein CASSPFGGWENTGELFF.

The V and J genes are TRBV5-5 and TRBJ1-2; D gene unclear. V dropped 2 bases and J dropped 5 bases, with 10 bases sitting between them. CDR1 and CDR2 from the germline V gene are SGHKS and YYEKEE (reference sequence). The CDR3 extends over 13 amino acids. CDR3 amino acids: CASSLESAYGYTF. The CDR3 nucleotides are TGTGCCAGCAGCTTAGAGTCGGCTTATGGCTACACCTTC. Looking up the rest from reference TRBV5-5 and TRBJ1-2 gives the full variable domain: DAGVTQSPTHLIKTRGQQVTLRCSPISGHKSVSWYQQVLGQGPQFIFQYYEKEERGRGNFPDRFSARQFPNYSSELNVNALLLGDSALYLCASSLESAYGYTFGSGTRLTVV.

A note on this clonotype: A much larger clone lies one base from this, so it may be a read error. The chain uses TRBV7-3 and TRBJ2-5; either TRBD1 or TRBD2 may supply D (6 bases each). With 5 bases removed from V and 5 bases from J, the gap between germline ends came to 21 bases. Germline-derived CDR1 and CDR2 are SGHTA and FQGTGA. The CDR3 has 16 amino acids. The CDR3 reads CASSARAGHGGETQYF. CDR3 sequence (DNA): TGTGCCAGCAGCGCTCGCGCGGGACACGGAGGGGAGACCCAGTACTTC.

This clonotype appeared a few times. The chain links TRBV10-2 to TRBJ1-1; no firm D call. Germline V gene sequence: CDR1 WSHSY, CDR2 SAAADI. This CDR3 has 13 amino acids. Trimming removed 5 bases at V and 4 bases at J, with 11 bases between. The DNA of the CDR3 is TGCGCCAGCAGTCGGGCTGAGGGCACTGAAGCTTTCTTT. This translates into CASSRAEGTEAFF.

The chain joins TRBV7-2 to TRBJ1-6; 8 nucleotides agree with TRBD1. CDR1 and CDR2 (germline): SGHTA, FQGNSA. After removal of 9 bases from V and 7 bases from J, the junction contained 11 bases not matched to a gene. This CDR3 has 15 residues. This CDR3 reads CASSSRGRLNSPLHF. In DNA form, the CDR3 reads TGTGCCAGTAGTTCCAGGGGGCGGCTAAATTCACCCCTCCACTTT.

This rearrangement joins TRBV12-3 or TRBV12-4 to TRBJ1-1; maybe TRBD1 (5 bases). Trimming left V 5 bases short and J 1 base short, with 11 bases between. This CDR3 contains 14 residues. The CDR3 coding sequence is TGTGCCAGCAGTGGGGGACTGGCGAACACTGAAGCTTTCTTT. Protein product: CASSGGLANTEAFF.

This clonotype appeared a few times. The J gene is TRBJ1-1, the V gene TRBV20-1; D call uncertain. The length of the CDR3 is 12 residues. V shed 6 bases and J shed 3 bases, with 11 bases lying between them. The germline gives CDR1 DFQATT, CDR2 SNEGSKA (reference sequence). Written as DNA, the CDR3 is TGCAGTGCCCCATTATATGACACTGAAGCTTTCTTT. It translates to CSAPLYDTEAFF.

The chain has TRBV9 and TRBJ1-4, with D maybe TRBD1 (6 bases). Germline V gene lookup returns CDR1 SGDLS and CDR2 YYNGEE. The length of the CDR3 is 17 residues. V was shortened by 3 bases and J by 5 bases, with 20 bases between the two germline ends. The CDR3 DNA is TGTGCCAGCAGCGGATTCTCACCAGGGGAGTCAAATGAAAAACTGTTTTTT. It translates to CASSGFSPGESNEKLFF.

For this clonotype: This may be a read error, as it is one base from a much larger clone. This chain links TRBV10-3 with TRBJ1-4; D not certain. CDR3 length: 14 residues. The germline V gene encodes CDR1 ENHRY and CDR2 SYGVKD. The CDR3 loop reads CASSDLGLQEKLFF. The CDR3 DNA follows: TGTGCCAGCAGTGACCTAGGGCTACAAGAAAAACTGTTTTTT.

This clonotype was observed a single time. This CDR3 is missing its conserved last phenylalanine or tryptophan, likely due to a read error. This rearrangement joins TRBV7-2 to TRBJ2-5; the D gene is possibly TRBD1 (5 bases). The V and J ends lost 6 bases and 6 bases respectively, with 14 bases between them. The germline V gene has CDR1 SGHTA and CDR2 FQGNSA. The CDR3 totals 13 residues. CDR3 in amino acids: CASSKDTTKTQYL. The CDR3 nucleotides read TGTGCCAGCAGTAAGGACACCACAAAGACCCAGTACTTA.

This chain joins TRBV25-1 and TRBJ1-2, with 9 bases lining up with TRBD1. CDR1 is MGHDK and CDR2 is SYGVNS in the germline V gene. Germline trimming cut 6 bases from V and 8 bases from J; bases unmatched to any gene: 10. The CDR3 is 14 amino acids. The CDR3 nucleotides are TGTGCCAGCAGAAATGACAGGGGGACGGCGGGCTACACCTTC. This gives the protein CASRNDRGTAGYTF.

This clonotype has only a few counts. The chain carries TRBV6-5 and TRBJ1-2; D not certain. V lost 6 bases and J 5 bases, leaving 22 bases between the germline ends. Germline V CDR1 and CDR2: MNHEY, SVGAGI. This CDR3 has 16 amino acids. This CDR3 is CASSLSPRVAVYGYTF. The CDR3 nucleotides read TGTGCCAGCAGCCTATCCCCTAGGGTGGCGGTTTATGGCTACACCTTC.

This clonotype showed up just a few times. This chain joins TRBV7-9 and TRBJ2-7; 7 nucleotides line up with TRBD1. J was trimmed by 5 bases and V by 5 bases; bases with no gene match: 12. The CDR3 consists of 15 residues. Germline-derived CDR1 and CDR2 are SEHNR and FQNEAQ (reference sequence). CDR3 sequence reads: CASSLRGLGSHEQYF. CDR3 DNA sequence: TGTGCCAGCAGCCTGAGGGGGCTCGGTTCCCACGAGCAGTACTTC.

This clonotype was recorded only once. V is TRBV2 and J is TRBJ1-4; D might be TRBD1 (5 bases). V dropped 3 bases and J dropped 6 bases, with 14 bases sitting between them. CDR1 is SNHLY and CDR2 is FYNNEI in the germline V gene. The CDR3 runs 15 residues. CDR3 nucleotides: TGTGCCAGCAGTGAGGCAGGGTGGGGGGATGAAAAACTGTTTTTT. This sequence encodes CASSEAGWGDEKLFF.

The gene calls are TRBV7-2 and TRBJ1-1, with 10 bases identical to TRBD1. Germline V gives CDR1 SGHTA, CDR2 FQGNSA. The junction had 7 bases not matched to a gene; V was cut back by 3 bases and J by 0 bases. This CDR3 region has 17 residues. In nucleotides, the CDR3 is TGTGCCAGCAGCTTCCGGGACAGGGGCGGGGTGAACACTGAAGCTTTCTTT. This translates into CASSFRDRGGVNTEAFF. The entire variable domain, with the rest obtained from reference TRBV7-2 and TRBJ1-1, is as follows: GAGVSQSPSNKVTEKGKDVELRCDPISGHTALYWYRQSLGQGLEFLIYFQGNSAPDKSGLPSDRFSAERTGGSVSTLTIQRTQQEDSAVYLCASSFRDRGGVNTEAFFGQGTRLTVV.

This clonotype has a count of ten or more. The genes are TRBV7-8 and TRBJ1-4; TRBD1 is a possible D gene (5 bases). The CDR3 has 13 amino acids. Between the trimmed V and J ends, which lost 3 bases and 7 bases, there was a span of 9 bases. Per germline, CDR1 SGHVS and CDR2 FQNEAQ. CDR3 sequence: CASSFPGREKLFF. CDR3 DNA: TGTGCCAGCAGCTTTCCGGGACGTGAAAAACTGTTTTTT.

V is TRBV7-9 and J is TRBJ2-7; D is uncertain. Trimming removed 5 bases from V and 6 bases from J, with 17 bases in between. The CDR3 contains 14 residues. CDR1 and CDR2 (germline): SEHNR, FQNEAQ (reference sequence). For the CDR3, the DNA is TGTGCCAGCAGCCTGGCCCCAGGTACTGGCGAGCAGTACTTC. It codes for CASSLAPGTGEQYF.

The chain couples TRBV29-1 to TRBJ1-6, with D uncertain. CDR3 length: 13 residues. CDR1 and CDR2 from the germline V gene are SQVTM and ANQGSEA. Trimming removed 5 bases at V and 7 bases at J, with 12 bases between. CDR3 DNA: TGCAGCGTTATCTTAGCGCCGAATTCACCCCTCCACTTT. It yields the protein CSVILAPNSPLHF. Filled out from reference TRBV29-1 and TRBJ1-6, the complete variable domain reads SAVISQKPSRDICQRGTSLTIQCQVDSQVTMMFWYRQQPGQSLTLIATANQGSEATYESGFVIDKFPISRPNLTFSTLTVSNMSPEDSSIYLCSVILAPNSPLHFGNGTRLTVT.

This clonotype was recorded at least ten times. The chain joins TRBV29-1 to TRBJ1-4; 7 nucleotides agree with TRBD1. Trimming cost V 7 bases and J 5 bases; bases outside gene matches: 4. Germline CDR1 reads SQVTM; CDR2 reads ANQGSEA. The CDR3 has 12 amino acids. CDR3 bases: TGCAGCGGGATGACAGGGAATGAAAAACTGTTTTTT. Its translation: CSGMTGNEKLFF.

This clonotype was picked up a small number of times. The chain has TRBV19 and TRBJ1-1; D possibly corresponds to TRBD1 (5 bases). Germline CDR1 and CDR2: LNHDA and SQIVND (reference sequence). Deletions cut 3 bases from V and 7 bases from J, with 9 bases between. CDR3 length: 12 amino acids. The DNA for the CDR3 is TGTGCCAGTAGTATCTCTGACAGTGAAGCTTTCTTT. This gives the protein CASSISDSEAFF.